Listed below are T cell receptor beta chains from one sample, sequenced in a study of siplizumab effects on memory and regulatory T cells. Using immunoSEQ multiplex PCR, the repertoire was profiled, and TCRdb retains in-frame clones only, with some absent. The data show about 70,000 clones, 88% seen once. Sequencing was done on a sample of Tregs sorted from blood. These receptors originate from a human donor in good health. Each CDR3 is given with its conserved first and last residue. The D gene is left open where the match is weak. Rows may omit the clone size; those that give it use once, few, many or a size class.

J gene: TRBJ1-1; CDR3 length: 14; clone size: NA; D gene: NA; V gene: TRBV5-1; CDR3 DNA: TGCGCCAGCAGCTTGGGTGACAGGAACACTGAAGCTTTCTTT; CDR3 protein: CASSLGDRNTEAFF
J gene: TRBJ2-7; CDR3 length: 12; clone size: NA; D gene: NA; V gene: TRBV19; CDR3 DNA: TGTGCCAGTACTGGGGACTCCTACGAGCAGTACTTC; CDR3 protein: CASTGDSYEQYF
J gene: TRBJ1-1; CDR3 length: 13; clone size: NA; D gene: TRBD1; V gene: TRBV9; CDR3 DNA: TGTGCCAGCAGCCGGGACAGGAACACTGAAGCTTTCTTT; CDR3 protein: CASSRDRNTEAFF
J gene: TRBJ2-7; CDR3 length: 18; clone size: NA; D gene: NA; V gene: TRBV2; CDR3 DNA: TGTGCCAGCAGTCGGACAGGGAGTACTAGCGCCTACTCCTACGAGCAGTACTTC; CDR3 protein: CASSRTGSTSAYSYEQYF
J gene: TRBJ2-1; CDR3 length: 14; clone size: NA; D gene: TRBD2; V gene: TRBV2; CDR3 DNA: TGTGCCAGTGCGCGAGGACTAGCATACAATGAGCAGTTCTTC; CDR3 protein: CASARGLAYNEQFF
J gene: TRBJ2-4; CDR3 length: 17; clone size: once; D gene: TRBD2; V gene: TRBV28; CDR3 DNA: TGTGCCAGCAGTTCTCACGGACTAGCGGGAGCCAAAAACATTCAGTACTTC; CDR3 protein: CASSSHGLAGAKNIQYF
J gene: TRBJ2-2; CDR3 length: 15; clone size: NA; D gene: NA; V gene: TRBV6-1; CDR3 DNA: TGTGCCAGCAGTGGTCACATTAAAGGGGCCGGGGAGCTGTTTTTT; CDR3 protein: CASSGHIKGAGELFF
J gene: TRBJ2-1; CDR3 length: 13; clone size: NA; D gene: NA; V gene: TRBV7-9; CDR3 DNA: TGTGCCAGCACGTGGGCGCCCGACAATGAGCAGTTCTTC; CDR3 protein: CASTWAPDNEQFF
J gene: TRBJ1-3; CDR3 length: 18; clone size: NA; D gene: NA; V gene: TRBV15; CDR3 DNA: TGTGCCACCAGCAGAGATCGGAGAGGAATGAGCTCTGGAAACACCATATATTTT; CDR3 protein: CATSRDRRGMSSGNTIYF
J gene: TRBJ1-6; CDR3 length: 14; clone size: once; D gene: NA; V gene: TRBV14; CDR3 DNA: TGTGCCAGCAGCCAACAATTTGGAGGGATGCCCCTCCACTTT; CDR3 protein: CASSQQFGGMPLHF
J gene: TRBJ1-4; CDR3 length: 15; clone size: few; D gene: NA; V gene: TRBV6-5; CDR3 DNA: TGTGCCAGCAGTACCACCGGGGTACTGAATGAAAAACTGTTTTTT; CDR3 protein: CASSTTGVLNEKLFF
J gene: TRBJ2-5; CDR3 length: 16; clone size: NA; D gene: TRBD2; V gene: TRBV30; CDR3 DNA: TGTGCCTGGAGTGCAGGACTAGCGGGAGTTAGGGAGACCCAGTACTTC; CDR3 protein: CAWSAGLAGVRETQYF
J gene: TRBJ2-7; CDR3 length: 17; clone size: medium-sized; D gene: NA; V gene: TRBV4-1; CDR3 DNA: TGCGCCAGCAGCCAAGAGTTATCGGCCTTGGGGACCTACGAGCAGTACTTC; CDR3 protein: CASSQELSALGTYEQYF
J gene: TRBJ2-3; CDR3 length: 16; clone size: NA; D gene: TRBD2; V gene: TRBV7-3; CDR3 DNA: TGTGCCAGCAGCTTGACTAGCGGGAGAGGCACAGATACGCAGTATTTT; CDR3 protein: CASSLTSGRGTDTQYF
J gene: TRBJ2-1; CDR3 length: 11; clone size: NA; D gene: NA; V gene: TRBV20-1; CDR3 DNA: TGCAGTGCTAGACCATACAATGAGCAGTTCTTC; CDR3 protein: CSARPYNEQFF
J gene: TRBJ1-4; CDR3 length: 13; clone size: NA; D gene: NA; V gene: TRBV19; CDR3 DNA: TGTGCCAGTAGACGAACAACTAATGAAAAACTGTTTTTT; CDR3 protein: CASRRTTNEKLFF
J gene: TRBJ2-1; CDR3 length: 14; clone size: NA; D gene: NA; V gene: TRBV2; CDR3 DNA: TGTGCCAGCAGTGAAGCGCCAACATACAATGAGCAGTTCTTC; CDR3 protein: CASSEAPTYNEQFF
J gene: TRBJ2-7; CDR3 length: 13; clone size: NA; D gene: TRBD2; V gene: TRBV6-1; CDR3 DNA: TGTGCCAGCAGTGAACGGGGGGGCGGGAGAGGGTACTTC; CDR3 protein: CASSERGGGRGYF
J gene: TRBJ2-2; CDR3 length: 17; clone size: NA; D gene: TRBD2; V gene: TRBV11-3; CDR3 DNA: TGTGCCAGCAGCCCCGGACTAGCGGAGCGTAACACCGGGGAGCTGTTTTTT; CDR3 protein: CASSPGLAERNTGELFF
J gene: TRBJ2-1; CDR3 length: 17; clone size: NA; D gene: NA; V gene: TRBV7-2; CDR3 DNA: TGTGCCAGCAGCTTAAGGGGGCGGGAGTTCGTTTGGGATGAGCAGTTCTTC; CDR3 protein: CASSLRGREFVWDEQFF
J gene: TRBJ2-3; CDR3 length: 15; clone size: NA; D gene: TRBD2; V gene: TRBV5-1; CDR3 DNA: TGCGCCAGCAGCCCCCATAGCGGGGGAGGAGATACGCAGTATTTT; CDR3 protein: CASSPHSGGGDTQYF
J gene: TRBJ2-7; CDR3 length: 14; clone size: NA; D gene: NA; V gene: TRBV18; CDR3 DNA: TGTGCCAGCTCACCACTGGGTCCGACCTACGAGCAGTACTTC; CDR3 protein: CASSPLGPTYEQYF
J gene: TRBJ1-1; CDR3 length: 12; clone size: NA; D gene: NA; V gene: TRBV19; CDR3 DNA: TGTGCCAGTAGTATCCCGAACACTGAAGCTTTCTTT; CDR3 protein: CASSIPNTEAFF
J gene: TRBJ2-1; CDR3 length: 17; clone size: NA; D gene: TRBD2; V gene: TRBV7-9; CDR3 DNA: TGTGCCAGCAGCCTTATCCCGGGACTAGATAAGCACAATGAGCAGTTCTTC; CDR3 protein: CASSLIPGLDKHNEQFF
J gene: TRBJ2-7; CDR3 length: 14; clone size: NA; D gene: NA; V gene: TRBV6-6; CDR3 DNA: TGTGCCAGCAGCGCCCCCGACAGGTCCTACGAGCAGTACTTC; CDR3 protein: CASSAPDRSYEQYF
J gene: TRBJ2-3; CDR3 length: 14; clone size: NA; D gene: TRBD2; V gene: TRBV18; CDR3 DNA: TGTGCCAGCTCACCCCAGCGGGAGGGCCGGGGGCAGTATTTT; CDR3 protein: CASSPQREGRGQYF
J gene: TRBJ1-2; CDR3 length: 14; clone size: once; D gene: NA; V gene: TRBV2; CDR3 DNA: TGTGCCAGCAGTGAAGTGCCAGGGGCCTATGGCTACACCTTC; CDR3 protein: CASSEVPGAYGYTF
J gene: TRBJ1-2; CDR3 length: 13; clone size: NA; D gene: NA; V gene: TRBV5-1; CDR3 DNA: TGCGCCAGCAGCTTGGGGGTTAACTATGGCTACACCTTC; CDR3 protein: CASSLGVNYGYTF
J gene: TRBJ2-3; CDR3 length: 15; clone size: NA; D gene: NA; V gene: TRBV30; CDR3 DNA: TGTGCCTGGAGTCCCGGGACCCCGGTATGGAATACGCAGTATTTT; CDR3 protein: CAWSPGTPVWNTQYF
J gene: TRBJ2-5; CDR3 length: 12; clone size: NA; D gene: NA; V gene: TRBV5-1; CDR3 DNA: TGCGCCAGCAGTATTGGCGTGGAGACCCAGTACTTC; CDR3 protein: CASSIGVETQYF
J gene: TRBJ2-2; CDR3 length: 16; clone size: once; D gene: TRBD2; V gene: TRBV7-9; CDR3 DNA: TGTGCCAGCAGCTTAGGCGGGAGGGCCTTCAACGGGGAGCTGTTTTTT; CDR3 protein: CASSLGGRAFNGELFF
J gene: TRBJ2-5; CDR3 length: 14; clone size: NA; D gene: NA; V gene: TRBV5-1; CDR3 DNA: TGCGCCAGCAGCTTGGCACGGATCCAAGAGACCCAGTACTTC; CDR3 protein: CASSLARIQETQYF
J gene: TRBJ2-1; CDR3 length: 14; clone size: NA; D gene: NA; V gene: TRBV5-1; CDR3 DNA: TGCGCCAGCAGCTTACTAGCAGTAATAGGTGAGCAGTTCTTC; CDR3 protein: CASSLLAVIGEQFF
J gene: TRBJ2-3; CDR3 length: 15; clone size: NA; D gene: NA; V gene: TRBV6-1; CDR3 DNA: TGTGCCAGCAGTGAATCCAGCGCCCAGGGAGTGACGCAGTATTTT; CDR3 protein: CASSESSAQGVTQYF
J gene: TRBJ2-7; CDR3 length: 13; clone size: NA; D gene: NA; V gene: TRBV28; CDR3 DNA: TGTGCCAGCAGTTTATTACCCGGCAACGAGCAGTACTTC; CDR3 protein: CASSLLPGNEQYF
J gene: TRBJ2-6; CDR3 length: 14; clone size: NA; D gene: NA; V gene: TRBV2; CDR3 DNA: TGTGCCAGACTAATGCAGTCTGGGGCCAACGTCCTGACTTTC; CDR3 protein: CARLMQSGANVLTF
J gene: TRBJ2-7; CDR3 length: 14; clone size: NA; D gene: TRBD1; V gene: TRBV2; CDR3 DNA: TGTGCCAGTGAGACCGGGACAGGGGGATGGGAGCAGTACTTC; CDR3 protein: CASETGTGGWEQYF
J gene: TRBJ1-2; CDR3 length: 14; clone size: NA; D gene: TRBD1; V gene: TRBV19; CDR3 DNA: TGTGCCAGTAGTATCCGGACAGGAAACTATGGCTACACCTTC; CDR3 protein: CASSIRTGNYGYTF
J gene: TRBJ2-1; CDR3 length: 14; clone size: few; D gene: NA; V gene: TRBV7-3; CDR3 DNA: TGTGCCAGCAGCCTGCAGGGGTACTCCGATGAGCAGTTCTTC; CDR3 protein: CASSLQGYSDEQFF
J gene: TRBJ2-7; CDR3 length: 14; clone size: NA; D gene: NA; V gene: TRBV6-5; CDR3 DNA: TGTGCCAGCACCGGGAAGACGGATTCCTACGAGCAGTACTTC; CDR3 protein: CASTGKTDSYEQYF
J gene: TRBJ2-5; CDR3 length: 11; clone size: NA; D gene: NA; V gene: TRBV20-1; CDR3 DNA: TGCAGTGTTCAGGGACAAGAGACCCAGTACTTC; CDR3 protein: CSVQGQETQYF
J gene: TRBJ2-2; CDR3 length: 14; clone size: NA; D gene: NA; V gene: TRBV4-3; CDR3 DNA: TGCGCCAGCAGCCCCGGGGATAGGGGCGGGGAGCTGTTTTTT; CDR3 protein: CASSPGDRGGELFF
J gene: TRBJ2-1; CDR3 length: 16; clone size: NA; D gene: TRBD2; V gene: TRBV5-1; CDR3 DNA: TGCGCCAGCTTTGTGGCTAGCGGGAGGCCCCTTAGTGAGCAGTTCTTC; CDR3 protein: CASFVASGRPLSEQFF
J gene: TRBJ2-3; CDR3 length: 11; clone size: NA; D gene: NA; V gene: TRBV10-3; CDR3 DNA: TGTGCCATCGCAAATGCAGATACGCAGTATTTT; CDR3 protein: CAIANADTQYF
J gene: TRBJ1-4; CDR3 length: 14; clone size: NA; D gene: NA; V gene: TRBV6-5; CDR3 DNA: TGTGCCACCAAGGGGGGGGGCAATGGGGAAAAACTGTTTTTT; CDR3 protein: CATKGGGNGEKLFF
J gene: TRBJ1-4; CDR3 length: 15; clone size: NA; D gene: NA; V gene: TRBV27; CDR3 DNA: TGTGCCAGCAGACCTCTCCGGGACATCGGTGAAAAACTGTTTTTT; CDR3 protein: CASRPLRDIGEKLFF
J gene: TRBJ2-1; CDR3 length: 13; clone size: few; D gene: NA; V gene: TRBV5-1; CDR3 DNA: TGCGCCAGCAGAGGGGGTGGGACCAATGAGCAGTTCTTC; CDR3 protein: CASRGGGTNEQFF
J gene: TRBJ1-1; CDR3 length: 12; clone size: medium-sized; D gene: NA; V gene: TRBV18; CDR3 DNA: TGTGCCAGCTCACCAGGGAACACTGAAGCTTTCTTT; CDR3 protein: CASSPGNTEAFF
J gene: TRBJ2-7; CDR3 length: 15; clone size: NA; D gene: TRBD1; V gene: TRBV28; CDR3 DNA: TGTGCCAGCATTGGTGGGGAAGGGGGCCCCTACGAGCAGTACTTC; CDR3 protein: CASIGGEGGPYEQYF
J gene: TRBJ1-1; CDR3 length: 11; clone size: NA; D gene: NA; V gene: TRBV6-5; CDR3 DNA: TGTGCCAGCAGTGAGGCGTTTGAAGCTTTCTTT; CDR3 protein: CASSEAFEAFF
J gene: TRBJ1-5; CDR3 length: 16; clone size: NA; D gene: NA; V gene: TRBV19; CDR3 DNA: TGTGCCAGTAGTATCCTCAGGGGAGGCGGCAATCAGCCCCAGCATTTT; CDR3 protein: CASSILRGGGNQPQHF
J gene: TRBJ1-2; CDR3 length: 12; clone size: once; D gene: NA; V gene: TRBV6-5; CDR3 DNA: TGTGCCTCGAAGAAGGATTACAATGGCTACACCTTC; CDR3 protein: CASKKDYNGYTF
J gene: TRBJ1-1; CDR3 length: 14; clone size: once; D gene: TRBD1; V gene: TRBV5-5; CDR3 DNA: TGTGCCAGCAGCTTGGGGACAGGGTTCTCTGAAGCTTTCTTT; CDR3 protein: CASSLGTGFSEAFF
J gene: TRBJ2-3; CDR3 length: 14; clone size: NA; D gene: NA; V gene: TRBV19; CDR3 DNA: TGTGCCAGTAGGACAGGTCCTAGCACAGATACGCAGTATTTT; CDR3 protein: CASRTGPSTDTQYF
J gene: TRBJ2-1; CDR3 length: 15; clone size: NA; D gene: TRBD2; V gene: TRBV7-3; CDR3 DNA: TGTGCCAGCAGCCAAATAGCGGGAGGGTACAATGAGCAGTTCTTC; CDR3 protein: CASSQIAGGYNEQFF